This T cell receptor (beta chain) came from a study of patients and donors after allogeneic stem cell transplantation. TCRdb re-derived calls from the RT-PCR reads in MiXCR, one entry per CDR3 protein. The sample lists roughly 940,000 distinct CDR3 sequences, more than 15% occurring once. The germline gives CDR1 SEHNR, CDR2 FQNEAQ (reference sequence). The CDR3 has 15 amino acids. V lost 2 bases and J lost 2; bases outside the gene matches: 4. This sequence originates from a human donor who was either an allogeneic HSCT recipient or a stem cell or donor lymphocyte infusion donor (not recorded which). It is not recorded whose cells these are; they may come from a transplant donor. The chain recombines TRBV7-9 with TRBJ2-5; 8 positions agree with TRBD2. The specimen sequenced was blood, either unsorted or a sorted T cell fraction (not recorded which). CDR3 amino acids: CASSLTGTRQETQYF. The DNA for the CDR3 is TGTGCCAGCAGCTTAACAGGGACTAGGCAAGAGACCCAGTACTTC. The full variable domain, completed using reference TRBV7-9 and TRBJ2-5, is DTGVSQNPRHKITKRGQNVTFRCDPISEHNRLYWYRQTLGQGPEFLTYFQNEAQLEKSRLLSDRFSAERPKGSFSTLEIQRTEQGDSAMYLCASSLTGTRQETQYFGPGTRLLVL.